Listed here are 8 T cell receptor beta chains from one sample, sequenced in a study of early T cells in non-severe SARS-CoV-2 infection. TCRdb reanalysed the 5' RACE reads using MiXCR and keeps one entry per CDR3 protein. Among about 83,000 distinct CDR3 sequences, about 14% were seen once, and the ten largest hold 3%. Sequencing input: whole blood. The receptors were gathered from an adult who was a healthcare worker with PCR-confirmed SARS-CoV-2 infection or an uninfected control (not recorded which).

The rearrangement links TRBV27 to TRBJ1-2; 7 bases are a match to TRBD1. The CDR3 runs 16 residues. Germline lookup yields CDR1 MNHEY and CDR2 SMNVEV (reference sequence). With V trimmed by 5 bases and J by 0 bases, 9 bases remained unmatched. The CDR3 bases are TGTGCCAGCAGTCCCCGCAGGGGGGGGACTAACTATGGCTACACCTTC. It translates to CASSPRRGGTNYGYTF.

This clonotype was counted many times. The V call is TRBV20-1, the J call TRBJ1-1, with 9 positions matching TRBD1. CDR3 length: 12 residues. Germline V lookup: CDR1 DFQATT, CDR2 SNEGSKA (reference sequence). V lost 5 bases and J lost 6; bases outside the gene matches: 4. CDR3 residues: CSARQGVAEAFF. CDR3 DNA sequence: TGCAGTGCTCGACAGGGGGTGGCTGAAGCTTTCTTT.

This clonotype was seen many times. The chain employs TRBV15 and TRBJ2-5; 12 bases match TRBD2. V lost 2 bases and J lost 1; bases outside the gene matches: 2. Germline V CDR1 and CDR2: LNHNV, YYDKDF (reference sequence). The CDR3 runs to 16 residues. The CDR3 DNA follows: TGTGCCACCAGCAGACTAGCGGGGGGGCCCCAAGAGACCCAGTACTTC. It codes for CATSRLAGGPQETQYF.

This clonotype was detected ten times or more. The V call is TRBV7-2, the J call TRBJ2-5; D gene uncertain. Between the trimmed V and J ends, which lost 0 bases and 1 base, there was a span of 9 bases. Germline V gene data show CDR1 as SGHTA and CDR2 as FQGNSA. This CDR3 has 15 residues. CDR3 sequence: CASSLATLPQETQYF. The CDR3 DNA follows: TGTGCCAGCAGCTTAGCGACCCTACCCCAAGAGACCCAGTACTTC.

The J gene is TRBJ2-7, the V gene TRBV14, with 8 bases lining up with TRBD1. From germline, CDR1 is SGHDN and CDR2 FVKESK. Trimming took 5 bases from V and 7 from J; bases not matched to a gene: 7. The length of the CDR3 is 13 residues. The CDR3 sequence: CASSSDRVGEQYF. DNA for the CDR3: TGTGCCAGCAGCTCGGACAGGGTAGGAGAGCAGTACTTC.

The sample holds a few counts of this clonotype. The J gene is TRBJ1-2, the V gene TRBV29-1, with unresolved D. The CDR3 covers 12 residues. Deletions cut 3 bases from V and 2 bases from J, with 7 bases between. The germline V gene encodes CDR1 SQVTM and CDR2 ANQGSEA. The CDR3 DNA reads as TGCAGCGTTGATTTCGGGAACTATGGCTACACCTTC. Translation gives CSVDFGNYGYTF.

The chain joins TRBV7-9 to TRBJ1-1, with a possible D match to TRBD1 (5 bases). In germline, CDR1 is SEHNR, CDR2 FQNEAQ (reference sequence). Trimming took off 4 bases at V and 2 bases at J, with 29 bases between the two ends. This CDR3 comprises 20 residues. CDR3 in amino acids: CASSSTFRGRLSGINTEAFF. The CDR3 nucleotides are TGTGCCAGCAGCTCAACATTCCGGGGCAGGCTCTCCGGCATTAACACTGAAGCTTTCTTT.

This clonotype was seen a few times. The chain has TRBV2 and TRBJ2-3; TRBD2 matches at 8 bases. The V gene's germline CDR1 is SNHLY and CDR2 FYNNEI. The CDR3 is made up of 16 amino acids. Unmatched junction bases numbered 10, after V lost 3 bases and J lost 5 bases. The CDR3 nucleotides are TGTGCCAGCAGTGACGGACTAGCTGGGTGGGGAGATACGCAGTATTTT. It translates to CASSDGLAGWGDTQYF.